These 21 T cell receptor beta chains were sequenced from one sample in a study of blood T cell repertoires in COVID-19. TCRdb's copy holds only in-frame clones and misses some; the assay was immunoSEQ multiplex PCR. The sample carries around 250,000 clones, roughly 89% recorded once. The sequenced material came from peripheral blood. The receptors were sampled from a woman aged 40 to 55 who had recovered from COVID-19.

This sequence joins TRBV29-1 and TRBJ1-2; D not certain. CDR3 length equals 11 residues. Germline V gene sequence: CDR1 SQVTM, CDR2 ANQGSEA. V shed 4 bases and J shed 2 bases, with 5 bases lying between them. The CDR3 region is CSVGQNYGYTF. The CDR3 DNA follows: TGCAGCGTTGGCCAGAACTATGGCTACACCTTC.

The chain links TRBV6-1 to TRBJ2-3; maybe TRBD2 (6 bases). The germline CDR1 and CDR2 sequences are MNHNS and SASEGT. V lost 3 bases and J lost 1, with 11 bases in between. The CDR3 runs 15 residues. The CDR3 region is CASSEGLRGTDTQYF. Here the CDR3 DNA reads TGTGCCAGCAGTGAGGGACTGCGGGGCACAGATACGCAGTATTTT.

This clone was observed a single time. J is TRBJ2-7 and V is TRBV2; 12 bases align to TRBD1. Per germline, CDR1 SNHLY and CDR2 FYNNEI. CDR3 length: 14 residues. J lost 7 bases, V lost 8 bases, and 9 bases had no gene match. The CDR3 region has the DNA TGTGCCAGCGGACCGGGACAGGGGGCGCCTGAGCAGTACTTC. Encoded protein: CASGPGQGAPEQYF.

This chain's CDR3 is CASSIWQDNNQPQHF. In DNA, the CDR3 is TGTGCCAGTAGTATCTGGCAGGACAACAATCAGCCCCAGCATTTT. The V and J genes are TRBV19 and TRBJ1-5; TRBD1 is a possible D gene (5 bases). Germline values: CDR1 LNHDA, CDR2 SQIVND (reference sequence). Trimming removed 3 bases at V and 3 bases at J, with 12 bases between. The CDR3 covers 15 residues.

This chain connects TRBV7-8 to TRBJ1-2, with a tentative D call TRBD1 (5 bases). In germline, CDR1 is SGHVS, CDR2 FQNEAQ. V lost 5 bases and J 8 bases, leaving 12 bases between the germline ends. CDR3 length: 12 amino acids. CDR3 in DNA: TGTGCCAGCAGCCCCACCGGGGGGGGCTACACCTTC. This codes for CASSPTGGGYTF.

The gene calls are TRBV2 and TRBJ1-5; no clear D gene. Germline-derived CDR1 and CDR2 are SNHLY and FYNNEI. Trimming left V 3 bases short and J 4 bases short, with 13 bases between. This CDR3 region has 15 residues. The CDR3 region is CASSDVWQDNQPQHF. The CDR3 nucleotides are TGTGCCAGCAGTGACGTATGGCAGGATAATCAGCCCCAGCATTTT.

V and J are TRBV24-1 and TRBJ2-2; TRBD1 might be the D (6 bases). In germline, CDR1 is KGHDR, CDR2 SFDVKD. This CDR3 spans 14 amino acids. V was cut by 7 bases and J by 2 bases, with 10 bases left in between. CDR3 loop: CATSFGTNTGELFF. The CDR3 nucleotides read TGTGCCACCAGCTTTGGGACAAACACCGGGGAGCTGTTTTTT.

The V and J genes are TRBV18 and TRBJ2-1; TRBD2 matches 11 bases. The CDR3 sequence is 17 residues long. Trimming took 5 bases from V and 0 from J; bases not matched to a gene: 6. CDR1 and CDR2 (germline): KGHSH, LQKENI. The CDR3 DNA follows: TGTGCCAGCTCAAGTGGGACTAGCGGAAGCTCCTACAATGAGCAGTTCTTC. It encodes CASSSGTSGSSYNEQFF.

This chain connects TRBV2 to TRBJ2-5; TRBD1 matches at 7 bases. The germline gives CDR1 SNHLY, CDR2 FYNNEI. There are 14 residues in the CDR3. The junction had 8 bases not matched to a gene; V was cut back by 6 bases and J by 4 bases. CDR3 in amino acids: CASRMTGTAETQYF. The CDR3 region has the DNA TGTGCCAGCAGAATGACAGGGACGGCAGAGACCCAGTACTTC.

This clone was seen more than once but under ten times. CDR3 amino acids: CAWSVRGQGVDQPQHF. The CDR3 DNA reads as TGTGCCTGGAGTGTACGGGGGCAGGGGGTTGATCAGCCCCAGCATTTT. The rearrangement links TRBV30 to TRBJ1-5; TRBD1 agrees at 7 bases. The CDR3 contains 16 residues. V lost 0 bases, J lost 5 bases, and 10 bases stayed unmatched. Germline assignment: CDR1 GTSNPN and CDR2 SVGIG (reference sequence).

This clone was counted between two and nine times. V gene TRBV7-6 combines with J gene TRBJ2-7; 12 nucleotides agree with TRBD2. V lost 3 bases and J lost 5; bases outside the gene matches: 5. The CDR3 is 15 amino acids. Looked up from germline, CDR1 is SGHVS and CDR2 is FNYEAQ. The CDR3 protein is CASSFGLAGSDEQYF. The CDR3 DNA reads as TGTGCCAGCAGCTTTGGACTAGCGGGATCTGACGAGCAGTACTTC. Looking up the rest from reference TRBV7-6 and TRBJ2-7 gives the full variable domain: GAGVSQSPRYKVTKRGQDVALRCDPISGHVSLYWYRQALGQGPEFLTYFNYEAQQDKSGLPNDRFSAERPEGSISTLTIQRTEQRDSAMYRCASSFGLAGSDEQYFGPGTRLTVT.

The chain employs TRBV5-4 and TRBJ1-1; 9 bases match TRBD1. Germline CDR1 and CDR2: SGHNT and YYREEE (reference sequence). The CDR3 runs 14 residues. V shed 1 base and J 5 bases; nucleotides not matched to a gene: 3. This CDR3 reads CASSLPQGATEAFF. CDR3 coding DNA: TGTGCCAGCAGCTTGCCACAGGGGGCAACTGAAGCTTTCTTT.

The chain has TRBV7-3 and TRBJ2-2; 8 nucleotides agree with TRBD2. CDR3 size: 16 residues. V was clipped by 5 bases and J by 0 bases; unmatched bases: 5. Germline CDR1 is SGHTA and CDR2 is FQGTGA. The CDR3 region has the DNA TGTGCCAGCAGCGCAAATAGCGGGGCGAACACCGGGGAGCTGTTTTTT. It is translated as CASSANSGANTGELFF. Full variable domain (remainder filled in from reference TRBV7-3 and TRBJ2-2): GAGVSQTPSNKVTEKGKYVELRCDPISGHTALYWYRQSLGQGPEFLIYFQGTGAADDSGLPNDRFFAVRPEGSVSTLKIQRTERGDSAVYLCASSANSGANTGELFFGEGSRLTVL.

In DNA, the CDR3 is TGTGCCAGCAGCTTACAGGATAACACTGAAGCTTTCTTT. This gives the protein CASSLQDNTEAFF. The chain combines TRBV7-3 with TRBJ1-1; D gene uncertain. The germline V and J ends were trimmed by 2 bases and 2 bases, with 6 bases remaining between them. This CDR3 is 13 amino acids long. The germline CDR1 and CDR2 sequences are SGHTA and FQGTGA.

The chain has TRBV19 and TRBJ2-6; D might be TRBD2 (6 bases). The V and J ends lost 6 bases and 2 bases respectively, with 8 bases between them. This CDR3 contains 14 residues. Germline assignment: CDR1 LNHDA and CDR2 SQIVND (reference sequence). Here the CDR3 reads CASSSGAGANVLTF. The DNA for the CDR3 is TGTGCCAGTAGCTCGGGGGCTGGGGCCAACGTCCTGACTTTC.

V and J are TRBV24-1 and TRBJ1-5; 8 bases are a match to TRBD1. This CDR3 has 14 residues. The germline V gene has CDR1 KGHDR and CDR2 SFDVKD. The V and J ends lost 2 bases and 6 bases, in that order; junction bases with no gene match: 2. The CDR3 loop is CATSDWTGCQPQHF. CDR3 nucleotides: TGTGCCACCAGTGATTGGACAGGGTGTCAGCCCCAGCATTTT.

CDR3 sequence reads: CASSLNPGLNTEAFF. DNA of the CDR3: TGTGCCAGCAGCTTAAATCCGGGGTTGAACACTGAAGCTTTCTTT. The chain uses TRBV7-3 and TRBJ1-1; D ambiguous. V lost 1 base to trimming and J lost 0 bases, with 9 bases between them. Germline CDR1 SGHTA, CDR2 FQGTGA. This CDR3 spans 15 amino acids.

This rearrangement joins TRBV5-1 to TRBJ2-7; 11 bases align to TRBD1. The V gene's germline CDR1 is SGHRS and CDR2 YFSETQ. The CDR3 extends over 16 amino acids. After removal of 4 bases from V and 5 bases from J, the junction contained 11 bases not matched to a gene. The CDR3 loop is CASSPGGTGGSHEQYF. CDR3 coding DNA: TGCGCCAGCAGCCCCGGGGGGACAGGGGGTTCCCACGAGCAGTACTTC.

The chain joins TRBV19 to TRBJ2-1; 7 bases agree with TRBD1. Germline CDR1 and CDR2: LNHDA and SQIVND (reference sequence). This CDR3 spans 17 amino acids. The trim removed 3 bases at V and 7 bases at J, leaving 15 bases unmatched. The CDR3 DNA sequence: TGTGCCAGTAGTATCTATGAGGTAACAGGGGATCGGAATGAGCAGTTCTTC. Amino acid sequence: CASSIYEVTGDRNEQFF.

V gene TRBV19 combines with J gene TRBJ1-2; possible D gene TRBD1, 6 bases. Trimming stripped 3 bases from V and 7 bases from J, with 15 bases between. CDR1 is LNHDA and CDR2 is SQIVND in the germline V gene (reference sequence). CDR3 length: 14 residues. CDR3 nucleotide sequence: TGTGCCAGTAGTATCTCCCCCCCAGGGGCTGGCTACACCTTC. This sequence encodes CASSISPPGAGYTF.

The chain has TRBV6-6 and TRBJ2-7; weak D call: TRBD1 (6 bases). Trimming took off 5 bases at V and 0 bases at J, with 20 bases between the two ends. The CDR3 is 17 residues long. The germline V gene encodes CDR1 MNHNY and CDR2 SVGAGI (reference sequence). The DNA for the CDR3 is TGTGCCAGCAGTCCGTCGGGAACAGGGATGAGCTCCTACGAGCAGTACTTC. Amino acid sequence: CASSPSGTGMSSYEQYF.